Listed here is a single T cell receptor (beta chain). TCRdb reprocessed the 5' RACE reads, with one entry per CDR3 protein and no DNA. In total, the table holds a few hundred thousand distinct CDR3 sequences. This entry comes from a study of T cells expressing NK-cell markers. Looked up from germline, CDR1 is SQVTM and CDR2 is ANQGSEA. This CDR3 has 12 amino acids. V and J are TRBV29-1 and TRBJ1-1. Sequenced input: blood T cells: a sorted CD56 or NKG2C T cell subset, CD4+ or CD8+ T cells, or bulk PBMC T cells (not recorded which). The clonotype comes from a man between 18 and 35 years old in good health. This chain's CDR3 is CSVRNSRAEAFF.